This TCR beta chain comes out of a study of blood T cells in healthy people across ages. Germline CDR1 and CDR2: LGHDT and YNNKEL (reference sequence). CDR3 size: 16 residues. The table lists this clonotype with a few counts. No antigen is known for it. The germline gene is not matched at one end of the junction; a read error may be the cause. A second roughly 6 to 12 cycle PCR used barcoded and J-beta primers. Every molecule of cDNA carried a tag from a template-switch adaptor with 12 random nucleotides. TCRdb called the 5' RACE reads again in MiXCR, with one record for every CDR3 protein. The table shows some 750,000 distinct CDR3 sequences, with roughly 20% occurring only once. Study-wide results and caveats: Researchers deemed the diversity estimates from one million T cells underestimates.

The V gene is TRBV3-1, the J gene TRBJ2-1, with 12 bases identical to TRBD2. The sequencing sample was made of blood. The sequence derives from a man between 65 and 80 years old in good health. The DNA for the CDR3 is TGTACCAGCAGCCAAGAGGGAACTAGCGGGAGGAATGAGCAGTTCTTC. Translation gives CTSSQEGTSGRNEQFF.